This TCR beta chain originates from a study of T cell responses to AZD1222 COVID-19 vaccine. On the study more broadly: Researchers grouped second doses given at about 4 or about 12 weeks into one pool. Whole-study results and caveats: Sampling that yielded the repertoires occurred only after the peak T cell response. Donors were mostly white British, more females; clonal diversity possibly underestimated.

The protocol was immunoSEQ multiplex PCR, while the TCRdb copy is restricted to in-frame clones and leaves out a portion. The data hold 120,000 or so clones, with roughly nine tenths observed a single time. J lost 0 bases, V lost 7 bases, and 6 bases had no gene match. Germline lookup yields CDR1 MNHEY and CDR2 SVGAGI. This CDR3 region has 15 residues. In regard to this clone: The antigen remains undetermined.

The sample was peripheral blood, taken on day 0 of AZD1222 vaccination. The chain recombines TRBV6-5 with TRBJ1-5, with 7 bases lining up with TRBD1. This receptor was identified in an adult in good health. CDR3 in amino acids: CASKGQRYSNQPQHF. The CDR3, as DNA: TGTGCCAGCAAGGGACAGAGATATAGCAATCAGCCCCAGCATTTT.